The clone carrying this TCR beta chain was seen at least ten times. Its target is not known. This entry comes from a study of molecular identifiers for immune sequencing clone quantification. Study overall: Replicates partitioned RNA from approximately 20,000 or 98,000 naive CD8 cells into five parts, sequencing four. Findings and caveats of the study: Barcode collisions between identical TCR molecules could shrink estimates of highly expanded clone sizes.

The CD8+CD4-CCR7+CD45RA+ phenotype defined the sorted naive CD8 T cells. The germline V gene has CDR1 SGHRS and CDR2 YFSETQ. This CDR3 spans 14 amino acids. Trimming cost V 4 bases and J 3 bases; bases outside gene matches: 6. TCRdb used MiXCR to reprocess the PCR reads, holding one entry per CDR3 protein. The sample lists about 65,000 distinct CDR3 sequences, less than 20% seen once, with around 1.5% in the top ten. Material for sequencing was naive CD8+ T cells from blood, with Jurkat cell RNA spiked in. As for subset: FACS-sorted CD8+CD4-CCR7+CD45RA+ naive T cells. This sequence originates from a human donor in good health. Some libraries in this study had Jurkat cell RNA spiked in. V gene TRBV5-1 combines with J gene TRBJ2-7, with 8 positions matching TRBD2. The CDR3 spells CASSHTSGLYEQYF. The CDR3 DNA is TGCGCCAGCAGCCATACTAGCGGACTCTACGAGCAGTACTTC. The full variable domain, its missing parts supplied by reference TRBV5-1 and TRBJ2-7, is KAGVTQTPRYLIKTRGQQVTLSCSPISGHRSVSWYQQTPGQGLQFLFEYFSETQRNKGNFPGRFSGRQFSNSRSEMNVSTLELGDSALYLCASSHTSGLYEQYFGPGTRLTVT.